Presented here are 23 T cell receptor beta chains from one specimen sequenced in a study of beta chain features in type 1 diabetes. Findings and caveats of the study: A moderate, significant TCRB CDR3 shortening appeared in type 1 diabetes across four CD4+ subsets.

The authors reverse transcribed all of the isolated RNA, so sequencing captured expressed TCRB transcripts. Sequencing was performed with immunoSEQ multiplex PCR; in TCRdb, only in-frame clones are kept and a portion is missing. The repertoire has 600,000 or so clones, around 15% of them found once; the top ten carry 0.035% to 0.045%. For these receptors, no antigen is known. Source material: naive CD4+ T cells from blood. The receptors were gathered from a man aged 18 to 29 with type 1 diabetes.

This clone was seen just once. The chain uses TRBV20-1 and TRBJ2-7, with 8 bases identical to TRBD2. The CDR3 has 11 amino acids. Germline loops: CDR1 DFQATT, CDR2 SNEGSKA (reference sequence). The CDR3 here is CAGGGPYEQYF. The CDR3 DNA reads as TGCGCCGGGGGGGGACCCTACGAGCAGTACTTC.

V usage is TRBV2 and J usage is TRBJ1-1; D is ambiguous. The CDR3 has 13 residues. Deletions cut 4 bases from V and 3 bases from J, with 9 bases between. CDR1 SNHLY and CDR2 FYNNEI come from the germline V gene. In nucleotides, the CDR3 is TGTGCCAGCAGTGGTAGCCGTGACACTGAAGCTTTCTTT. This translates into CASSGSRDTEAFF.

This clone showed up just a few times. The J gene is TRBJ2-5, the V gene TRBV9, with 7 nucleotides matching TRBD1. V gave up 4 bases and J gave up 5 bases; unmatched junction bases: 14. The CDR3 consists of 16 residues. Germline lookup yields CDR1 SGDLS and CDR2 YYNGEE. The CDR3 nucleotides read TGTGCCAGCAGCACCGCCCGACAGGGATGGATGGAGACCCAGTACTTC. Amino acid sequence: CASSTARQGWMETQYF.

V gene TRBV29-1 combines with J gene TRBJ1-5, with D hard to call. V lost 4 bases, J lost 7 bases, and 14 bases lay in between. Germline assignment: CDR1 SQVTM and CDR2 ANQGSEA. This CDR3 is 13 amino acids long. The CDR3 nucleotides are TGCAGCGTTGGGAATGGAGGCGGACAGCCCCAGCATTTT. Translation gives CSVGNGGGQPQHF.

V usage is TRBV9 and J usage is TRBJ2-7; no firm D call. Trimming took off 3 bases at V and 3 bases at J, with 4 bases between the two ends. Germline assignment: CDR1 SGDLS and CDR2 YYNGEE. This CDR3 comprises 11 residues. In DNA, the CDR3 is TGTGCCAGCAGCGGGGACTACGAGCAGTACTTC. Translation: CASSGDYEQYF.

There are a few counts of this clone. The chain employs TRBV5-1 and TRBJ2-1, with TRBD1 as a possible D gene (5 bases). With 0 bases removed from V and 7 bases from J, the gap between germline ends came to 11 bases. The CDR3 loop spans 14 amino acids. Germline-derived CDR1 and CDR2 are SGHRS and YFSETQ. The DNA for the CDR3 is TGCGCCAGCAGCTTGGGAGAGACAGAAAATGAGCAGTTCTTC. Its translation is CASSLGETENEQFF.

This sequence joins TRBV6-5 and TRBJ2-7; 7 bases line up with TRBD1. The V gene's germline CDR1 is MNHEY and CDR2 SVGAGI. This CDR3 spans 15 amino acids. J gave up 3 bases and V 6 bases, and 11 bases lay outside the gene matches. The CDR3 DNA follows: TGTGCCAGCAGCATGTCCGGGACAGTCTTCTACGAGCAGTACTTC. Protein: CASSMSGTVFYEQYF.

CDR3 nucleotide sequence: TGCAGCGTTGGAGGATGGCGGAAAGGAGGCGAGCAGTACTTC. Translation gives CSVGGWRKGGEQYF. V gene TRBV29-1 combines with J gene TRBJ2-7, with D perhaps TRBD2 (5 bases). The CDR3 contains 14 residues. CDR1 and CDR2 (germline): SQVTM, ANQGSEA. The ends were cut back, 4 bases at V and 6 bases at J, with 19 bases in the middle.

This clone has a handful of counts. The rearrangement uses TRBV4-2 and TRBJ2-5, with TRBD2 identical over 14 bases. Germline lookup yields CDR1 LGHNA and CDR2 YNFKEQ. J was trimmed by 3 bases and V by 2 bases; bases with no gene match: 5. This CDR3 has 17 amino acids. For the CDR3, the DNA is TGTGCCAGCAGCCAACACCCGGGACTAGCGGGAGAAGAGACCCAGTACTTC. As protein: CASSQHPGLAGEETQYF.

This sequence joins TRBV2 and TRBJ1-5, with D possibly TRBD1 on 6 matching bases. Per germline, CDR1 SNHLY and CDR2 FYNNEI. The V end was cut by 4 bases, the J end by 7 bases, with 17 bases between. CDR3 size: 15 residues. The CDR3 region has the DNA TGTGCCAGCAGTGGTTCTGTCAGGGGAGGACAGCCCCAGCATTTT. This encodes CASSGSVRGGQPQHF.

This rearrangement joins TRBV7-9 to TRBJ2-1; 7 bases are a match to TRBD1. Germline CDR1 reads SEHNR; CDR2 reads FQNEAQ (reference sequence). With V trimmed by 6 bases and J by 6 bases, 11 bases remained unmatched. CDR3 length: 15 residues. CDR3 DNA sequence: TGTGCCAGCAGGCCGACAGGGTTTCAGGGCAATGAGCAGTTCTTC. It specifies CASRPTGFQGNEQFF.

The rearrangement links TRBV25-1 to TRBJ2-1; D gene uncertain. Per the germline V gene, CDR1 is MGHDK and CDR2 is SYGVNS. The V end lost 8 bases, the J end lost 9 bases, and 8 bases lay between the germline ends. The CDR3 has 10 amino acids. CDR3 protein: CASYLFEQFF. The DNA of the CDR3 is TGTGCCAGCTACCTCTTTGAGCAGTTCTTC.

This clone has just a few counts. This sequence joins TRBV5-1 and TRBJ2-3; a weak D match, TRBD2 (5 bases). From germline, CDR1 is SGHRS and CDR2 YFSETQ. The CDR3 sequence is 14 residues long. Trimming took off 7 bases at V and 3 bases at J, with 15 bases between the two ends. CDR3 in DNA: TGCGCCAGCGGCGGGCTTTCCAATACAGATACGCAGTATTTT. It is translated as CASGGLSNTDTQYF. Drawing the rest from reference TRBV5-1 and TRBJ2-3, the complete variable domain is KAGVTQTPRYLIKTRGQQVTLSCSPISGHRSVSWYQQTPGQGLQFLFEYFSETQRNKGNFPGRFSGRQFSNSRSEMNVSTLELGDSALYLCASGGLSNTDTQYFGPGTRLTVL.

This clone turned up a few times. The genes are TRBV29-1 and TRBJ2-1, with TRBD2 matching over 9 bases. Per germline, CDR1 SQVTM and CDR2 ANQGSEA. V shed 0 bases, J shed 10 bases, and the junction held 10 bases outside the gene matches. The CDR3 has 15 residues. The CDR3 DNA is TGCAGCGTTGAAGATCAGGCTAGCGGGATATACGAGCAGTTCTTC. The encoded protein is CSVEDQASGIYEQFF.

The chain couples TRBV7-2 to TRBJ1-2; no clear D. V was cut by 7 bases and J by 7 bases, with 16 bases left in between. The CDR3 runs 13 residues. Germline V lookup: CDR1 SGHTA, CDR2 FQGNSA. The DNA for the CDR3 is TGTGCCAGCACCTCGGACGCGGCGATTGGCTACACCTTC. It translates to CASTSDAAIGYTF.

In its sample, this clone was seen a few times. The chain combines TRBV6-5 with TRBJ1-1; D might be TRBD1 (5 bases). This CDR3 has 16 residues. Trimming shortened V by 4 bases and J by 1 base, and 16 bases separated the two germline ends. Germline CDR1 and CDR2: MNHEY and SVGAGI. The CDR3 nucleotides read TGTGCCAGCAGTTCCGTCAGGGCCTCCCCGAACACTGAAGCTTTCTTT. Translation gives CASSSVRASPNTEAFF.

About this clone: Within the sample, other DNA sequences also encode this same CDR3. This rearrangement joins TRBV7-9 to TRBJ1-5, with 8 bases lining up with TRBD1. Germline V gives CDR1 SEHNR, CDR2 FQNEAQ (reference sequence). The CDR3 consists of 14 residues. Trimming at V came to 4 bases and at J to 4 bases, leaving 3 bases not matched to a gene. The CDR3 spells CASSSRQGNQPQHF. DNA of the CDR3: TGTGCCAGCAGCTCCCGACAGGGGAATCAGCCCCAGCATTTT.

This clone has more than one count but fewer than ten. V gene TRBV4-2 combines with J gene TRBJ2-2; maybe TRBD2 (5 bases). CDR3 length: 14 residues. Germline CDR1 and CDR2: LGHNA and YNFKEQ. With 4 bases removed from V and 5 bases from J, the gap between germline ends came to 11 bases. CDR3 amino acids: CASSRVRGTGELFF. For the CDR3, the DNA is TGTGCCAGCAGCCGCGTGCGAGGGACCGGGGAGCTGTTTTTT.

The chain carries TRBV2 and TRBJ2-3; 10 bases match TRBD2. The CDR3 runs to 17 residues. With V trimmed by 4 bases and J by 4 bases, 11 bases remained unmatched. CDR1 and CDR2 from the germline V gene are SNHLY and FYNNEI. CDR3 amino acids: CASSVALAGDLADTQYF. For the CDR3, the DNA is TGTGCCAGCAGTGTAGCCCTAGCGGGAGATCTCGCAGATACGCAGTATTTT.

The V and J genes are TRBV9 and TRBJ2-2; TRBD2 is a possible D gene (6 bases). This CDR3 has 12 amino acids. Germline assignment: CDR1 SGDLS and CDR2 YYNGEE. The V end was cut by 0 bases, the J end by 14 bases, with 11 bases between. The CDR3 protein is CASSVGEEGLFF. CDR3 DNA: TGTGCCAGCAGCGTAGGGGAGGAGGGTCTGTTTTTT.

Written as DNA, the CDR3 is TGTGCCAGCAGCCCGCCGGGGGGCTTCCAAGAGACCCAGTACTTC. It codes for CASSPPGGFQETQYF. The chain is built from TRBV9 and TRBJ2-5; tentatively, D is TRBD2 (7 bases). The CDR3 is 15 amino acids. In germline, CDR1 is SGDLS, CDR2 YYNGEE. The germline V and J ends were trimmed by 4 bases and 1 base, with 14 bases remaining between them.

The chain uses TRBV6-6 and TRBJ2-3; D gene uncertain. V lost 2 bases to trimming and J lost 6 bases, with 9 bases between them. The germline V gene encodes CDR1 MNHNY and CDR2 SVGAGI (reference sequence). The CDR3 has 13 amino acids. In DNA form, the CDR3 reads TGTGCCAGCAGTTACGGCGCAAGGGATACGCAGTATTTT. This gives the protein CASSYGARDTQYF.

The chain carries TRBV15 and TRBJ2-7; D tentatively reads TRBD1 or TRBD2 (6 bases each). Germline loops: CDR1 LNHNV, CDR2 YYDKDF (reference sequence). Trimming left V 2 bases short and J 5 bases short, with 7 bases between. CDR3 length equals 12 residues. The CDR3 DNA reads TGTGCCACCAGCAGAAGGGGGGACGAGCAGTACTTC. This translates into CATSRRGDEQYF.